The 9 T cell receptor beta chains below all came from one sample that was sequenced in a study of cytomegalovirus exposure and HLA in healthy donors. Researchers ran the PCR with 60 Vbeta and 13 Jbeta primers. Libraries were prepared by immunoSEQ multiplex PCR; TCRdb keeps only in-frame clonotypes and omits some of them. The top ten hold 1% to 1.5% of the sample, which has some 140,000 clones, 73% seen once. What was sequenced was PBMCs. The receptors were sampled from a woman between 40 and 55 years old in good health and CMV-seronegative.

This clone was detected only a few times. The chain employs TRBV19 and TRBJ1-1, with TRBD1 as a possible D gene (6 bases). The CDR3 spans 14 residues. Trimming stripped 5 bases from V and 1 base from J, with 11 bases between. Germline V lookup: CDR1 LNHDA, CDR2 SQIVND (reference sequence). CDR3 in DNA: TGTGCCAGTAGTGACCTACAGGGGAACACTGAAGCTTTCTTT. Translated, it gives CASSDLQGNTEAFF.

The genes are TRBV11-2 and TRBJ1-4; unclear D gene. The V gene's germline CDR1 is SGHAT and CDR2 FQNNGV. The CDR3 runs to 16 residues. V gave up 5 bases and J gave up 3 bases, with 16 bases separating them. The CDR3 reads CASSLRVLSSNEKLFF. CDR3 nucleotide sequence: TGTGCCAGCAGCCTTCGGGTGTTGTCGTCTAATGAAAAACTGTTTTTT.

This chain links TRBV4-1 with TRBJ1-4, with TRBD1 matching 8 bases. The CDR3 covers 17 residues. Germline lookup yields CDR1 MGHRA and CDR2 YSYEKL. Trimming removed 2 bases from V and 0 bases from J; junction bases left unmatched: 5. The CDR3 loop is CASSQLQGATTNEKLFF. As DNA, the CDR3 is TGCGCCAGCAGCCAACTTCAGGGGGCCACAACTAATGAAAAACTGTTTTTT.

This clone has only a few counts. The rearrangement links TRBV5-1 to TRBJ2-1, with 7 bases lining up with TRBD2. The CDR3 has 13 amino acids. With V trimmed by 5 bases and J by 8 bases, 7 bases remained unmatched. Germline V CDR1 and CDR2: SGHRS, YFSETQ. For the CDR3, the DNA is TGCGCCAGCAGTTGGGGGGGAACCGATGAGCAGTTCTTC. This codes for CASSWGGTDEQFF.

The chain has TRBV6-1 and TRBJ1-1; tentative D call: TRBD1 (6 bases). Trimming took off 6 bases at V and 4 bases at J, with 15 bases between the two ends. CDR1 and CDR2 (germline): MNHNS, SASEGT. This CDR3 is 14 amino acids long. CDR3 nucleotide sequence: TGTGCCAGCAGAGGGGGGGGGTTGAGCACTGAAGCTTTCTTT. Translation: CASRGGGLSTEAFF.

This clone was counted only a few times. V and J are TRBV11-3 and TRBJ2-1; 7 bases are a match to TRBD1. V lost 1 base, J lost 3 bases, and 6 bases stayed unmatched. The CDR3 is 16 amino acids. Germline CDR1 SGHNT, CDR2 YENEEA. This CDR3 is CASSLGGSGGYNEQFF. CDR3 DNA sequence: TGTGCCAGCAGCTTAGGGGGTTCAGGGGGCTACAATGAGCAGTTCTTC. Variable domain in full (rest from reference TRBV11-3 and TRBJ2-1): EAGVVQSPRYKIIEKKQPVAFWCNPISGHNTLYWYLQNLGQGPELLIRYENEEAVDDSQLPKDRFSAERLKGVDSTLKIQPAELGDSAVYLCASSLGGSGGYNEQFFGPGTRLTVL.

This sequence joins TRBV7-9 and TRBJ1-1; TRBD1 aligns across 8 bases. In germline, CDR1 is SEHNR, CDR2 FQNEAQ (reference sequence). The CDR3 has 14 amino acids. J lost 7 bases, V lost 4 bases, and 8 bases had no gene match. The CDR3 region has the DNA TGTGCCAGCAGCTCGCAGACAGGGGAAGATGAAGCTTTCTTT. Translated: CASSSQTGEDEAFF.

The chain joins TRBV5-4 to TRBJ1-2, with 7 positions matching TRBD1. The V and J ends lost 2 bases and 1 base, in that order; junction bases with no gene match: 5. The CDR3 is 15 residues long. Germline V gives CDR1 SGHNT, CDR2 YYREEE (reference sequence). CDR3 loop: CASSFTAGGNYGYTF. CDR3 DNA sequence: TGTGCCAGCAGCTTTACGGCAGGGGGTAACTATGGCTACACCTTC.

The chain couples TRBV28 to TRBJ2-5; 8 bases are a match to TRBD2. V lost 7 bases to trimming and J lost 5 bases; unmatched junction nucleotides: 12. The CDR3 runs to 15 residues. Per germline, CDR1 MDHEN and CDR2 SYDVKM. The CDR3: CASTENRGGVETQYF. CDR3 DNA sequence: TGTGCCAGCACCGAGAACCGGGGGGGGGTGGAGACCCAGTACTTC.